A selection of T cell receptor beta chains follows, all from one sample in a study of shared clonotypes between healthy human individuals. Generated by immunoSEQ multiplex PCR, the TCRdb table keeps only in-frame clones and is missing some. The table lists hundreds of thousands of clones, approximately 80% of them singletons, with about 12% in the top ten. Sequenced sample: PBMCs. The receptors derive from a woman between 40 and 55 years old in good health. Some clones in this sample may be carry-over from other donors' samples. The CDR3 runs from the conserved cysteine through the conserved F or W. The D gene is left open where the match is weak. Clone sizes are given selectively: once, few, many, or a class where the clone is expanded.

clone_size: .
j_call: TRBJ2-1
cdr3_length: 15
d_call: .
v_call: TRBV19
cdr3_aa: CASSPGPHSYNEQFF
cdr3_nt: TGTGCCAGCTCCCCTGGCCCTCACTCCTACAATGAGCAGTTCTTC

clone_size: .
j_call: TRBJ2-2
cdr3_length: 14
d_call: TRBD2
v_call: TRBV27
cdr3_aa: CASSFSGSPGELFF
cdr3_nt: TGTGCCAGCAGTTTTAGCGGGAGCCCCGGGGAGCTGTTTTTT

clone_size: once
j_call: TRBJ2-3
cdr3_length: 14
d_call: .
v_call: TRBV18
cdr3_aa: CASSPPSRTDTQYF
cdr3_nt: TGTGCCAGCTCACCTCCCAGTCGCACAGATACGCAGTATTTT

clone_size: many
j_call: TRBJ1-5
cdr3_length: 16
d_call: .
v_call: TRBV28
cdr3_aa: CASSLSGGWSNQPQHF
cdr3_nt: TGTGCCAGCAGTTTAAGTGGGGGTTGGAGCAATCAGCCCCAGCATTTT

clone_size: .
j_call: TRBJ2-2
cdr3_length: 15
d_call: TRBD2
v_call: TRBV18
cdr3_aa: CASSLTSGNTGELFF
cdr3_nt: TGTGCCAGCTCGTTGACTAGCGGGAACACCGGGGAGCTGTTTTTT

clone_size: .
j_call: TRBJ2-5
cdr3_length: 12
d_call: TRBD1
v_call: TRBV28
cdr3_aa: CASHRGHETQYF
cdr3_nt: TGTGCCAGCCACAGGGGGCACGAGACCCAGTACTTC

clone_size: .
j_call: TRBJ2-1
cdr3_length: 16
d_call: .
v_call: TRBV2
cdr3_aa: CASSEGNAAFYNEQFF
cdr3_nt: TGTGCCAGCAGTGAAGGTAACGCAGCTTTCTACAATGAGCAGTTCTTC

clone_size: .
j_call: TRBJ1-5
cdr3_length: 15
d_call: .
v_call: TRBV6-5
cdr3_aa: CASSSQVYSNQPQHF
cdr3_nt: TGTGCCAGCAGTTCCCAAGTTTATAGCAATCAGCCCCAGCATTTT

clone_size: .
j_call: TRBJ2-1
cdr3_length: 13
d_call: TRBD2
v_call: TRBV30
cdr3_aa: CAWSRGREGEQFF
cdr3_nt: TGTGCCTGGAGTCGCGGGAGGGAGGGTGAGCAGTTCTTC

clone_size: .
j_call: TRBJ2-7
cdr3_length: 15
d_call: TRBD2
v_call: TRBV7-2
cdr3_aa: CACSPLAGERHEQYF
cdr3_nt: TGTGCCTGCAGCCCTTTAGCGGGGGAGAGGCACGAGCAGTACTTC

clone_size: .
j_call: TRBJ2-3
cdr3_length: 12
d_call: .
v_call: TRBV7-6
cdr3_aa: CASSHRTDTQYF
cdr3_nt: TGTGCCAGCAGCCATAGGACAGATACGCAGTATTTT

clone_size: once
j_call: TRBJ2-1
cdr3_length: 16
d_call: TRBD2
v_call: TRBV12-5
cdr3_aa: CASGLSRGSSYNEQFF
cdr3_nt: TGTGCTAGTGGTTTGTCTCGCGGGAGCTCCTACAATGAGCAGTTCTTC

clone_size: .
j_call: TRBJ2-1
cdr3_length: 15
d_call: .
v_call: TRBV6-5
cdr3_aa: CASSYADYSYNEQFF
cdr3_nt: TGTGCCAGCAGTTATGCGGACTACTCCTACAATGAGCAGTTCTTC

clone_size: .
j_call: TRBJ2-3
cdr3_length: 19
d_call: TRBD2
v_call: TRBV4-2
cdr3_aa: CASSQVAAGVSHRTDTQYF
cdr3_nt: TGTGCCAGCAGCCAAGTGGCAGCGGGAGTTTCCCACCGCACAGATACGCAGTATTTT

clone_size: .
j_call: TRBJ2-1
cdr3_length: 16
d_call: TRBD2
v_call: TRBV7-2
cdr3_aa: CASGRLAGGIYNEQFF
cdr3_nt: TGTGCCAGCGGCCGACTAGCGGGAGGGATCTACAATGAGCAGTTCTTC

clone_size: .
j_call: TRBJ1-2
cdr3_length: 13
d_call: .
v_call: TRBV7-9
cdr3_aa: CASSYVSNYGYTF
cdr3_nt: TGTGCCAGCAGCTACGTGTCTAACTATGGCTACACCTTC

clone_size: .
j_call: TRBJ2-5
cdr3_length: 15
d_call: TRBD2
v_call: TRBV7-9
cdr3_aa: CASSPSGSRGETQYF
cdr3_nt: TGTGCCAGCAGCCCTAGCGGGAGTCGAGGAGAGACCCAGTACTTC

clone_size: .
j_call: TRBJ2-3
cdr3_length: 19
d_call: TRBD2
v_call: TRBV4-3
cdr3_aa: CASSPQLAGEFLGTDTQYF
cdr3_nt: TGCGCCAGCAGCCCCCAACTAGCGGGAGAATTTTTGGGGACAGATACGCAGTATTTT

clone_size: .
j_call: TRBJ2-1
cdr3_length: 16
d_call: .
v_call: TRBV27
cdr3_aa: CASSLDGASSYNEQFF
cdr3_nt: TGTGCCAGCAGTTTAGACGGGGCTAGCTCCTACAATGAGCAGTTCTTC

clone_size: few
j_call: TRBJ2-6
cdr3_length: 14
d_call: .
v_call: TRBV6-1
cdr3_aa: CASSAHSGANVLTF
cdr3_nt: TGTGCCAGCAGTGCCCACTCTGGGGCCAACGTCCTGACTTTC

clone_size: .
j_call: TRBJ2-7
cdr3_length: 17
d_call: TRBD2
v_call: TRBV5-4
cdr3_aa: CASSSTLKREISYEQYF
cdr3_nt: TGTGCCAGCAGCTCCACTCTCAAGCGGGAGATCTCCTACGAGCAGTACTTC

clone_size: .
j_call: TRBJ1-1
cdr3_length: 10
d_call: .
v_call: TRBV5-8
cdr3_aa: CASPGRAAFF
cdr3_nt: TGTGCCAGCCCAGGGCGCGCAGCTTTCTTT

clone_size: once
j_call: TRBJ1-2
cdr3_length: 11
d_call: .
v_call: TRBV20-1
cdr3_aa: CSAPGDRGYTF
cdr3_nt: TGCAGTGCCCCGGGGGATCGGGGCTACACCTTC

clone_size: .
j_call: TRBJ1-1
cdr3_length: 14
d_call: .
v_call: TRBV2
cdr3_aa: CASKTLTASRQAFF
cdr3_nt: TGTGCCAGCAAAACCCTGACAGCATCCCGACAAGCTTTCTTT

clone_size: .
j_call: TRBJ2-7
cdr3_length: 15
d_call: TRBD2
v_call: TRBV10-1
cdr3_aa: CASSETSGPSYEQYF
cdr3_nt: TGCGCCAGCAGTGAGACTAGCGGGCCTTCCTACGAGCAGTACTTC

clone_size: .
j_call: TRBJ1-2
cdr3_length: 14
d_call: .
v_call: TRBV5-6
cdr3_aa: CASSLVAVSSGYTF
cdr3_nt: TGTGCCAGCAGCTTGGTGGCAGTGTCTTCTGGCTACACCTTC

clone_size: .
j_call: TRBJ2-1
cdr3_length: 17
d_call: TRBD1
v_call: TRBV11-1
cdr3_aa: CASSRSGTGSSYNEQFF
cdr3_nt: TGTGCCAGCAGCCGATCCGGGACAGGGAGCTCCTACAATGAGCAGTTCTTC

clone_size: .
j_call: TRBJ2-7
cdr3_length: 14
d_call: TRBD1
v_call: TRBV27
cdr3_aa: CASSFKGAIPEQYF
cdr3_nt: TGTGCCAGCAGTTTTAAGGGGGCGATACCCGAGCAGTACTTC

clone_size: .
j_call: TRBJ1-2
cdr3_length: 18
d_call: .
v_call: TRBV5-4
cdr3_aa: CASSLKSGPPQLGYGYTF
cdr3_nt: TGTGCCAGCAGCTTGAAGTCTGGACCACCCCAGTTAGGCTATGGCTACACCTTC

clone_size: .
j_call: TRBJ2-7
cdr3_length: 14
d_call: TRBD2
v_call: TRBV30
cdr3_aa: CACPGLAGTYEQYF
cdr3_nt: TGTGCCTGTCCTGGACTAGCGGGAACCTACGAGCAGTACTTC

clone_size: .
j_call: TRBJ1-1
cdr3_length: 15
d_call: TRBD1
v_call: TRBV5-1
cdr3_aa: CASSPDRGMHTEAFF
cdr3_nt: TGCGCCAGCAGCCCGGACAGGGGTATGCACACTGAAGCTTTCTTT

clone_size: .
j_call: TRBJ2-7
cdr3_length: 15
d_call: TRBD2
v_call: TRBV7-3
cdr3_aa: CASSLIAGGAYEQYF
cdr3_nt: TGTGCCAGCAGCTTAATCGCGGGAGGTGCCTACGAGCAGTACTTC

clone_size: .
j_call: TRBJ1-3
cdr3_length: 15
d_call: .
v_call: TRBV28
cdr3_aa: CASSLGGTSGNTIYF
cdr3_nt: TGTGCCAGCAGTTTGGGAGGGACCTCTGGAAACACCATATATTTT

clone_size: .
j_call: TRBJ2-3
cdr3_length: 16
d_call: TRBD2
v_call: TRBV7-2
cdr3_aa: CASSFSSGRVTDTQYF
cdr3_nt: TGTGCCAGCAGCTTCTCTAGCGGGAGGGTCACAGATACGCAGTATTTT

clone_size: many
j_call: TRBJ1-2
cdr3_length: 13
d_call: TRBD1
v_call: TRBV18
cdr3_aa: CASSGTANYGYTF
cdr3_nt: TGTGCCAGCTCGGGGACAGCTAACTATGGCTACACCTTC

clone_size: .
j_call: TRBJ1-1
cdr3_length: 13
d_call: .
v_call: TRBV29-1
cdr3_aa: CSVLSWMNTEAFF
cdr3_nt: TGCAGCGTTTTAAGTTGGATGAACACTGAAGCTTTCTTT

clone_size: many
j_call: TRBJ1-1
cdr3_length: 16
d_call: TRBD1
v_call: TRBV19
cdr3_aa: CASTPSLDRENTEAFF
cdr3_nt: TGTGCCAGTACCCCTTCCTTAGACAGGGAGAACACTGAAGCTTTCTTT

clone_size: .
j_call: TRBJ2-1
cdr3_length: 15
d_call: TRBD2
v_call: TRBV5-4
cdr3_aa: CASSLGTSGNNEQFF
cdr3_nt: TGTGCCAGCAGCTTAGGGACTAGCGGGAACAATGAGCAGTTCTTC

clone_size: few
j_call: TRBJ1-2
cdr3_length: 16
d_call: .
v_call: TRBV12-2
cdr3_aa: CASRLARRRRVAGYTF
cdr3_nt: TGTGCAAGTCGCTTAGCGAGACGACGTCGTGTGGCTGGCTACACCTTC

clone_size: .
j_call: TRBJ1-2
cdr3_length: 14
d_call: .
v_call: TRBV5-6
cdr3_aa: CASSTGGWGYGYTF
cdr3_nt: TGTGCCAGCAGCACCGGGGGCTGGGGCTATGGCTACACCTTC

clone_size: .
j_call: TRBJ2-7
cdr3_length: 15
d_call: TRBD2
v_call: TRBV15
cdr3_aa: CATSRLGGEGYEQYF
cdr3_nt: TGTGCCACCAGCAGATTGGGCGGGGAGGGCTACGAGCAGTACTTC

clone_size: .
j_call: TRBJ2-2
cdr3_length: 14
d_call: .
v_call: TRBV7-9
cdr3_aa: CASTPMANTGELFF
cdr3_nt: TGTGCCAGCACCCCCATGGCGAACACCGGGGAGCTGTTTTTT

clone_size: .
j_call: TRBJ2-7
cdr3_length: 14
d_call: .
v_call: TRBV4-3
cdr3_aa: CASSRSWGGGQQYF
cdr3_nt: TGCGCCAGCAGCCGCTCCTGGGGTGGGGGGCAACAGTACTTC

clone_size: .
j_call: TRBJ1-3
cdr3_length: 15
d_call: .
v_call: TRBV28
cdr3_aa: CASSPGQTPGNTIYF
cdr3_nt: TGTGCCAGCAGCCCGGGACAAACTCCGGGAAACACCATATATTTT

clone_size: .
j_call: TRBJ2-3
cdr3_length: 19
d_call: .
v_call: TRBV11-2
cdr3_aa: CASSLGLTSSFTSTDTQYF
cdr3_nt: TGTGCCAGCAGCTTAGGACTAACAAGTAGCTTTACTAGCACAGATACGCAGTATTTT

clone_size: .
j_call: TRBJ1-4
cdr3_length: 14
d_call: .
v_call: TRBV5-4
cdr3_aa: CASSLDSVNEKLFF
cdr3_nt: TGTGCCAGCAGCTTGGACAGCGTTAATGAAAAACTGTTTTTT

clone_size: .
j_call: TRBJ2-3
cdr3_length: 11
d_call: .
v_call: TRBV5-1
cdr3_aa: CASANTDTQYF
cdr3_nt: TGCGCCAGCGCCAACACAGATACGCAGTATTTT

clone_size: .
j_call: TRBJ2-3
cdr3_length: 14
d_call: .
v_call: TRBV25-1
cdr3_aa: CASSSDGSTDTQYF
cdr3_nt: TGTGCCAGCAGTTCGGACGGTAGCACAGATACGCAGTATTTT

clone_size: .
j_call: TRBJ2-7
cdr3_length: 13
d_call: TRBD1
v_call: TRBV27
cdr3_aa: CASSLTGRHEQYF
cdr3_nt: TGTGCCAGCAGTTTGACAGGGAGACACGAGCAGTACTTC

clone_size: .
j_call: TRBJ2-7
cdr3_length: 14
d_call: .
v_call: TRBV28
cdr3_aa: CASILDGTSYEQYF
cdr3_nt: TGTGCCAGCATCCTTGACGGGACAAGCTACGAGCAGTACTTC

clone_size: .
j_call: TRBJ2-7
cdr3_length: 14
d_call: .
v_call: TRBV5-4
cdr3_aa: CASSSPGRDYEQYF
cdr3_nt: TGTGCCAGCAGCTCCCCGGGGCGGGACTACGAGCAGTACTTC

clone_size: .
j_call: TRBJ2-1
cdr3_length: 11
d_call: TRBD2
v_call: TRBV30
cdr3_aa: CAWSTSGQQFF
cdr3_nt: TGTGCCTGGAGTACTAGCGGGCAACAGTTCTTC

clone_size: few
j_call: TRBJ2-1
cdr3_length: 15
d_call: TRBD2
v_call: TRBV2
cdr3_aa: CASSPGTSGIPGGFF
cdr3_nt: TGTGCCAGCAGCCCCGGGACTAGCGGGATCCCCGGGGGGTTCTTC

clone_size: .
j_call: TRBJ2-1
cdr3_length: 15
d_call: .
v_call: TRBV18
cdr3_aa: CASSPQPATHNEQFF
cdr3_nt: TGTGCCAGCTCACCACAGCCAGCCACGCACAATGAGCAGTTCTTC